What follows is one TCR beta chain and its context. The antigen is unknown. Nominally healthy donors provided the samples, though records likely missed some immune exposures. This entry belongs to a study of cytomegalovirus exposure and HLA in healthy donors. The V gene end was trimmed by 8 bases and the J gene end by 4 bases; junction bases not matched to a gene: 11. Germline V CDR1 and CDR2: SNHLY, FYNNEI. CDR3 length: 15 amino acids. PCR involved 60 Vbeta and 13 Jbeta primers. Measured with immunoSEQ multiplex PCR; TCRdb has only the in-frame clones, and not every one. This sample carries around 140,000 clones, more than 70% of them seen once, and the ten largest clones take about 4.4%. General study results and limits: According to the study, 150 to 200 TCR beta chains were cytomegalovirus-associated.

The sequence came from a man aged 45-65 years in good health and CMV-seropositive. The V and J genes are TRBV2 and TRBJ1-3, with TRBD1 matching over 7 bases. Sequences were obtained from PBMCs. The CDR3 bases are TGTGCCAGCTCCAGGGGGGAAGTTGTCGGAAACACCATATATTTT. Residues: CASSRGEVVGNTIYF. The complete variable domain, with remaining parts taken from reference TRBV2 and TRBJ1-3, reads EPEVTQTPSHQVTQMGQEVILRCVPISNHLYFYWYRQILGQKVEFLVSFYNNEISEKSEIFDDQFSVERPDGSNFTLKIRSTKLEDSAMYFCASSRGEVVGNTIYFGEGSWLTVV.